This TCR beta chain was retrieved from a study of T cells in Graves' hyperthyroidism and ophthalmopathy (dated by TCRdb to between 2018 and 2021). At the level of the whole study: Peripheral blood was collected at initial diagnosis, before any treatment. For training and testing, the 100 or so patients in the discovery cohort were randomly divided in a 7:3 ratio. The study also compared thyroid tissue and blood T-cell repertoires from 5 to 7 Graves' hyperthyroidism patients. Whether ophthalmopathy could be predicted prospectively was tested in an independent validation cohort made up of 18 to 20 hyperthyroidism patients plus 17 patients who later progressed to ophthalmopathy. The paper reports TCR Vbeta CDR3 sequencing of some 140 peripheral blood samples: under 45 ophthalmopathy, under 80 hyperthyroidism and 17 progressor patients. To identify TCR V-J signatures that set the groups apart, the researchers used a discovery cohort of 100 patients, made up of around 42 with Graves' ophthalmopathy and some 55 with stable Graves' hyperthyroidism. After sampling, hyperthyroidism patients received methimazole starting at 30 mg daily, and ophthalmopathy patients received high-dose intravenous methylprednisolone.

At the junction V is shortened by 7 bases and J by 5 bases, with 20 bases in between. The CDR3, from cysteine to phenylalanine, totals 15 residues. CDR3 DNA only is kept here, 45 bases in frame from base 1. Overall study results and their limits: Sample size was not statistically predetermined, and investigators were not blinded to group allocation. Most expanded thyroid clonotypes (frequency above 0.001) were also detected in blood, suggesting blood repertoires may reflect thyroid immune responses. In cross-validation, a model built on a 13 V-J signature told ophthalmopathy apart from stable hyperthyroidism with approximately 91% sensitivity and about 81% specificity, and in testing the same model reached 80%/75%. In validation, the model predicted progression to ophthalmopathy with over 60% sensitivity and about 73% specificity, a median of approximately 6.7 months before onset.

There are many counts of this clonotype. The antigen it binds to is not known. Base qualities are not provided; no much larger clone lies one nucleotide away. Ophthalmopathy patients had moderately to severely active disease, Clinical Activity Score of at least 3, NOSPECS grade of at least 4, and duration under 3 months. Any patient with an uncontrolled infection, another autoimmune disease, pregnancy or lactation was excluded. Diagnoses relied on clinical symptoms, serum thyroxine and TRAb, thyroid ultrasound and orbital computed tomography. Ficoll-Paque density gradient centrifugation was used to isolate PBMCs from approximately 10 ml of fresh peripheral blood. Total RNA was extracted with Trizol reagent, and quality was checked on an Agilent 2100 Bioanalyzer. Amplification of TCR beta CDR3 regions was carried out from RNA transcripts. For the first round of RT-PCR on the TCR CDR3, the HTBI primer set was used together with the Qiagen OneStep RT-PCR kit. Libraries were constructed in a second round of multiplex PCR, after which size selection and purification were carried out. The libraries were sequenced on an Illumina HiSeq2000 using paired-end 100 bp reads. The study's own analysis went as follows. SOAPnuke was used to process the raw data, removing reads that contained adapters or uncalled bases, had a mean Phred below 15, or lacked an exact match to the constant primer or identifier. COPE v1.2.5 was used to merge the high-quality paired reads, and each unique nucleotide sequence was defined as a clonotype. MiTCR v1.1 was used to align clonotypes to the IMGT TRBV, TRBD and TRBJ reference segments. Analysis was restricted to V-J combinations with a frequency above 0.0001, which covered about 99% of repertoires. A TCS score was defined as the ratio between F50 (clonal expansion) and ExV (chaos), using BLOSUM62-based TCRdist between CDR3 peptides within each V-J. Welch's t-statistics and random forest reduced roughly 500 V-J features to 10 to 15, which were used in a naive Bayes classifier (R e1071). TCRdb cleaned the public reads at Q25 with fastp, built clones with MiXCR and kept in-frame beta chains. Each entry merges the rows of one CDR3 protein and shows their most common DNA and genes. TCRdb's processing, not the authors', yielded these V and J calls. The sample table shows over 400,000 distinct CDR3 sequences, and roughly 14% are seen once. Under 15% of the sample belongs to the ten largest clones.

The chain couples TRBV12-3 or TRBV12-4 to TRBJ1-2, and the D gene may be TRBD1, 5 bases matching. Sequenced sample: blood. The origin of this receptor is a man between 18 and 35 years old with Graves' ophthalmopathy. The CDR3 here reads CASTEGGAGLYGYTF. The bases read TGTGCCAGCACCGAGGGTGGGGCAGGACTTTATGGCTACACCTTC.